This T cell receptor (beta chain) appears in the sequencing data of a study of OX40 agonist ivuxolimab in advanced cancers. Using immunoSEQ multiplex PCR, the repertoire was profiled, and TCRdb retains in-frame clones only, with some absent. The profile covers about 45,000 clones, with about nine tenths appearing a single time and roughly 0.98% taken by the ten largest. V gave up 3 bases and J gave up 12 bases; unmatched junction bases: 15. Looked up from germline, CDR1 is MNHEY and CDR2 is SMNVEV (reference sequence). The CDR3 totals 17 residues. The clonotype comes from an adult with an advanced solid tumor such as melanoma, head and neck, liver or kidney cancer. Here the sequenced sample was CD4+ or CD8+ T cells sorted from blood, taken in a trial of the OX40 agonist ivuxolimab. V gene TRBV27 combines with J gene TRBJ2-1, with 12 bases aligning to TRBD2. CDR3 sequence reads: CASSFNYWTSGASGQFF. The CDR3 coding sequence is TGTGCCAGCAGTTTTAATTACTGGACTAGCGGGGCCTCCGGGCAGTTCTTC.